Presented here are 3 T cell receptor beta chains from one specimen sequenced in a study of T-cell reconstitution after alpha-beta-depleted transplantation in children. This sample's TCRbeta library carried unique molecular identifier barcodes. MiXCR, applied by TCRdb to the PCR reads, yields one record per CDR3 protein. The sample carries about 900,000 distinct CDR3 sequences, about 29% recorded once. Source: PBMCs, mostly from graft donor cells, taken 360 days after TCRalphabeta/CD19-depleted stem cell transplant. The source is a boy under two years old who had a stem cell transplant for SCID, so the T cells may come from the graft donor.

This chain connects TRBV9 to TRBJ2-1, with a tentative D call TRBD2 (5 bases). The germline CDR1 and CDR2 sequences are SGDLS and YYNGEE. The CDR3 totals 13 residues. The V end was cut by 0 bases, the J end by 15 bases, with 16 bases between. The CDR3 here is CASSVGGRDPLFF. The CDR3, as DNA: TGTGCCAGCAGCGTAGGGGGTCGGGATCCCCTGTTCTTC.

This chain links TRBV7-6 with TRBJ2-7, with TRBD2 matching 8 bases. Germline-derived CDR1 and CDR2 are SGHVS and FNYEAQ. V trimming: 1 base; J trimming: 3 bases; junction bases outside the gene matches: 5. The CDR3 is 15 residues long. The CDR3 nucleotides read TGTGCCAGCAGCTTAGGGCGGGGGGCGTTCTACGAGCAGTACTTC. Protein product: CASSLGRGAFYEQYF.

V is TRBV5-1 and J is TRBJ2-2; D gene ambiguous. The germline CDR1 and CDR2 sequences are SGHRS and YFSETQ. This CDR3 region has 15 residues. V was cut by 2 bases and J by 1 base, with 9 bases left in between. This CDR3 reads CASSFGNWNTGELFF. As DNA, the CDR3 is TGCGCCAGCAGCTTTGGGAATTGGAACACCGGGGAGCTGTTTTTT.